This TCR beta chain was identified during a study of patients and donors after allogeneic stem cell transplantation. The CDR3 is made up of 15 amino acids. The V segment lost 6 bases and the J segment 4 bases; nucleotides outside the gene matches: 7. In this sample, this clonotype turned up a few times. TCRdb re-called the RT-PCR reads with MiXCR, one entry per CDR3 protein. The table has about 160,000 distinct CDR3 sequences, roughly 35% seen once. The sequenced sample was blood, either unsorted or a sorted T cell fraction (not recorded which). This TCR derives from a human donor who was either an allogeneic HSCT recipient or a stem cell or donor lymphocyte infusion donor (not recorded which). It is not recorded whose cells these are; they may come from a transplant donor. The genes are TRBV12-3 or TRBV12-4 and TRBJ1-3; 9 bases map to TRBD1. The CDR3 reads CASRDTGGQGNTIYF. The CDR3 DNA is TGTGCCAGCAGAGATACAGGGGGCCAGGGAAACACCATATATTTT.